A single sample is the source of the 20 T cell receptor beta chains below, sequenced in a study of CD8 T cells in ankylosing spondylitis. Each CDR3 protein gets one entry after TCRdb re-called the 5' RACE reads with MiXCR. The table has roughly 120,000 distinct CDR3 sequences, over 6% seen once. The sample comprised blood, either unsorted or a sorted T cell fraction (not recorded which). These receptors were obtained from a male donor with ankylosing spondylitis or in good health (not recorded which).

There are many counts of this clonotype. The rearrangement joins TRBV20-1 to TRBJ2-3; 9 nucleotides match TRBD2. Germline V gene lookup returns CDR1 DFQATT and CDR2 SNEGSKA (reference sequence). V gave up 6 bases and J gave up 4 bases; unmatched junction bases: 5. The CDR3 covers 13 residues. DNA of the CDR3: TGCAGTGCCCCGAGACTAGCGGCAGATACGCAGTATTTT. Protein: CSAPRLAADTQYF.

This clonotype was recorded many times. The chain carries TRBV12-3 or TRBV12-4 and TRBJ2-5, with D possibly called TRBD1 or TRBD2 (6 bases each). CDR3 length: 14 residues. The germline V and J ends were trimmed by 3 bases and 1 base, with 9 bases remaining between them. CDR3 in DNA: TGTGCCAGCAGTTTGGAGGGGGGCCAAGAGACCCAGTACTTC. The encoded protein is CASSLEGGQETQYF.

At least ten counts were recorded for this clonotype. The rearrangement uses TRBV29-1 and TRBJ1-3; perhaps TRBD1 as D (5 bases). This CDR3 has 12 amino acids. Germline lookup yields CDR1 SQVTM and CDR2 ANQGSEA. Trimming stripped 6 bases from V and 2 bases from J, with 8 bases between. In DNA, the CDR3 is TGCAGCGTATGGGGGGCTGGAAACACCATATATTTT. Its translation: CSVWGAGNTIYF.

In this sample, this clonotype turned up many times. The V gene is TRBV15, the J gene TRBJ2-5; TRBD1 agrees at 7 bases. The CDR3 sequence is 15 residues long. The germline V gene encodes CDR1 LNHNV and CDR2 YYDKDF (reference sequence). V lost 0 bases to trimming and J lost 2 bases; unmatched junction nucleotides: 3. The CDR3 region is CATSRDPGGQETQYF. Written as DNA, the CDR3 is TGTGCCACCAGCAGAGATCCAGGGGGACAAGAGACCCAGTACTTC.

At least ten counts were recorded for this clonotype. This chain joins TRBV20-1 and TRBJ1-3; 10 nucleotides match TRBD1. The junction had 11 bases not matched to a gene; V was cut back by 6 bases and J by 6 bases. The CDR3 runs to 15 residues. CDR1 DFQATT and CDR2 SNEGSKA come from the germline V gene (reference sequence). The CDR3 loop is CSARPGTGAENTIYF. The CDR3 nucleotides read TGCAGTGCGAGACCCGGGACAGGGGCCGAAAACACCATATATTTT.

This clonotype appeared many times. The genes are TRBV5-1 and TRBJ2-7, with 9 bases aligning to TRBD2. This CDR3 comprises 16 residues. J lost 2 bases, V lost 0 bases, and 6 bases had no gene match. Germline-derived CDR1 and CDR2 are SGHRS and YFSETQ. CDR3 bases: TGCGCCAGCAGCTTGGGACGTAGCGGGGGCCCCTACGAGCAGTACTTC. Translation: CASSLGRSGGPYEQYF.

There are many counts of this clonotype. This rearrangement joins TRBV7-2 to TRBJ2-7; possible D gene TRBD1, 6 bases. V was clipped by 0 bases and J by 7 bases, with 13 bases between them. CDR3 length: 14 residues. CDR1 and CDR2 (germline): SGHTA, FQGNSA. CDR3 in DNA: TGTGCCAGCAGCTTAGCGCAGGGGTATGGAGAGCAGTACTTC. Its translation: CASSLAQGYGEQYF.

This clonotype came up many times. The CDR3 bases are TGTGCCAGCAGCGTAGGGGGCACTGGGGCCAACGTCCTGACTTTC. It encodes CASSVGGTGANVLTF. V and J are TRBV9 and TRBJ2-6, with D possibly being TRBD1 (5 bases). The CDR3 extends over 15 amino acids. V dropped 0 bases and J dropped 2 bases, with 6 bases sitting between them. Germline V CDR1 and CDR2: SGDLS, YYNGEE.

The chain recombines TRBV5-1 with TRBJ2-4; TRBD2 is a possible D gene (6 bases). Germline V gives CDR1 SGHRS, CDR2 YFSETQ. Between the trimmed V and J ends, which lost 1 base and 1 base, there was a span of 21 bases. The CDR3 is made up of 19 amino acids. The CDR3 here is CASSLFSFQGGVAKNIQYF. The CDR3 nucleotides are TGCGCCAGCAGCTTGTTTTCGTTTCAGGGCGGGGTTGCCAAAAACATTCAGTACTTC.

This clonotype was recorded many times. V usage is TRBV4-1 and J usage is TRBJ2-7, with 7 bases fitting TRBD2. From germline, CDR1 is MGHRA and CDR2 YSYEKL. V was clipped by 6 bases and J by 2 bases; unmatched bases: 10. The CDR3 contains 15 residues. The CDR3 DNA is TGCGCCAGCAGTCGCCAGCGGGACGCGACCTACGAGCAGTACTTC. It yields the protein CASSRQRDATYEQYF.

In this sample, this clonotype turned up many times. The chain recombines TRBV5-6 with TRBJ2-1; D is undetermined. The CDR3 length is 14 residues. Germline V gives CDR1 SGHDT, CDR2 YYEEEE. V was shortened by 6 bases and J by 5 bases, with 15 bases between the two germline ends. CDR3 sequence: CASTRSTHNNEQFF. The CDR3 nucleotides are TGTGCCAGCACGAGATCGACACACAACAATGAGCAGTTCTTC.

There are many counts of this clonotype. The chain joins TRBV7-2 to TRBJ2-7; 11 positions match TRBD2. The V segment lost 3 bases and the J segment 4 bases; nucleotides outside the gene matches: 11. Per the germline V gene, CDR1 is SGHTA and CDR2 is FQGNSA. CDR3 length equals 17 residues. The CDR3 loop is CASSFGLAGISGYEQYF. The CDR3 coding sequence is TGTGCCAGCAGCTTTGGACTAGCGGGTATATCGGGGTACGAGCAGTACTTC.

This clonotype has at least ten counts. The chain combines TRBV10-3 with TRBJ1-2; D gene unclear. Between the trimmed V and J ends, which lost 3 bases and 1 base, there was a span of 6 bases. This CDR3 has 13 amino acids. Germline loops: CDR1 ENHRY, CDR2 SYGVKD. Here the CDR3 reads CAISDSVNYGYTF. The CDR3 region has the DNA TGTGCCATCAGTGACAGTGTTAACTATGGCTACACCTTC.

This clonotype was recorded many times. This chain connects TRBV5-8 to TRBJ2-1, with 8 bases lining up with TRBD2. The germline V gene has CDR1 SGHTS and CDR2 YDEGEE. The CDR3 is 17 residues long. J gave up 2 bases and V 0 bases, and 7 bases lay outside the gene matches. CDR3 sequence: CASSLGRLAGPYNEQFF. As DNA, the CDR3 is TGTGCCAGCAGCTTGGGGAGGCTAGCGGGCCCCTACAATGAGCAGTTCTTC. Full variable domain (remainder filled in from reference TRBV5-8 and TRBJ2-1): EAGVTQSPTHLIKTRGQQATLRCSPISGHTSVYWYQQALGLGLQFLLWYDEGEERNRGNFPPRFSGRQFPNYSSELNVNALELEDSALYLCASSLGRLAGPYNEQFFGPGTRLTVL.

The chain recombines TRBV24-1 with TRBJ2-2, with 10 bases lining up with TRBD1. The CDR3 spans 16 residues. Germline CDR1 KGHDR, CDR2 SFDVKD. V shed 5 bases, J shed 3 bases, and the junction held 5 bases outside the gene matches. The CDR3: CATSVATGGDTGELFF. The CDR3 nucleotides are TGTGCCACCAGTGTCGCGACAGGGGGCGACACCGGGGAGCTGTTTTTT.

This clonotype was counted at least ten times. This chain uses TRBV7-9 with TRBJ2-1; D may be TRBD1 (6 bases). Germline V gene lookup returns CDR1 SEHNR and CDR2 FQNEAQ (reference sequence). V was shortened by 1 base and J by 10 bases, with 14 bases between the two germline ends. This CDR3 spans 14 amino acids. CDR3 amino acids: CASSLEPGVGEQFF. DNA of the CDR3: TGTGCCAGCAGCTTAGAGCCAGGGGTTGGCGAGCAGTTCTTC.

This clonotype was observed many times. The J gene is TRBJ1-2, the V gene TRBV7-2; 7 bases match TRBD1. The germline V gene encodes CDR1 SGHTA and CDR2 FQGNSA. The trim removed 5 bases at V and 1 base at J, leaving 7 bases unmatched. The CDR3 runs to 15 residues. CDR3 sequence reads: CASSNRDRLNYGYTF. The CDR3 bases are TGTGCCAGCAGCAACCGGGACAGACTTAACTATGGCTACACCTTC.

This clonotype was counted many times. The chain is built from TRBV28 and TRBJ2-3, with D unresolved. The CDR3 is 14 amino acids. V was pared by 8 bases and J by 0 bases, with 12 bases between. The V gene's germline CDR1 is MDHEN and CDR2 SYDVKM. CDR3 nucleotide sequence: TGTGCCAGCTCCTGGGGTACCAGCACAGATACGCAGTATTTT. Translated, it gives CASSWGTSTDTQYF.

This clonotype has ten or more counts. The V gene is TRBV28, the J gene TRBJ2-7; 7 bases align to TRBD2. Germline CDR1 and CDR2: MDHEN and SYDVKM. This CDR3 is built from 14 residues. V shed 2 bases, J shed 4 bases, and the junction held 5 bases outside the gene matches. The CDR3 here is CASSLGGGGYEQYF. CDR3 DNA: TGTGCCAGCAGTTTAGGCGGGGGAGGATACGAGCAGTACTTC.

This clonotype showed up many times. The V and J genes are TRBV7-9 and TRBJ1-1; no clear D. Germline CDR1 is SEHNR and CDR2 is FQNEAQ (reference sequence). There are 12 residues in the CDR3. V shed 3 bases and J shed 3 bases, with 5 bases lying between them. The CDR3 coding sequence is TGTGCCAGCAGCTTGTATGACACTGAAGCTTTCTTT. Protein: CASSLYDTEAFF.